A selection of T cell receptor beta chains follows, all from one sample in a study of blood T cell repertoires in COVID-19. The repertoire was sequenced with immunoSEQ multiplex PCR; TCRdb's copy has only in-frame clones and lacks some. Of some 74,000 clones in the sample, around 80% were seen once. Sequencing used peripheral blood. The source is a woman aged 80 or over with active or convalescent COVID-19. Each CDR3 is given with its conserved first and last residue. D genes are given only for firm matches. The size of a clone is reported for some rows only, either as once, few or many, or as a class for expanded clones.

clone size: -; D gene: -; V gene: TRBV5-1; J gene: TRBJ2-2; CDR3 DNA: TGCGCCAGCTCTGCCGGGACACCAATCACCGGGGAGCTGTTTTTT; CDR3 protein: CASSAGTPITGELFF
clone size: -; D gene: -; V gene: TRBV7-2; J gene: TRBJ2-5; CDR3 DNA: TGTGCCAGCAGCTTTGTCCAGGGAGAGACCCAGTACTTC; CDR3 protein: CASSFVQGETQYF
clone size: -; D gene: TRBD1; V gene: TRBV7-2; J gene: TRBJ2-7; CDR3 DNA: TGTGCCAGCAGCCGAGGGGGCTTCGGGCAGTACTTC; CDR3 protein: CASSRGGFGQYF
clone size: -; D gene: -; V gene: TRBV3-1/TRBV3-2; J gene: TRBJ2-7; CDR3 DNA: TGTGCCAGCAGCCCAGCCGGGACTTTCTACGAGCAGTACTTC; CDR3 protein: CASSPAGTFYEQYF
clone size: -; D gene: -; V gene: TRBV5-1; J gene: TRBJ2-2; CDR3 DNA: TGCGCCAGCAGCATTTACAGGGAGACCACCGGGGAGCTGTTTTTT; CDR3 protein: CASSIYRETTGELFF
clone size: -; D gene: -; V gene: TRBV4-1; J gene: TRBJ1-4; CDR3 DNA: TGCGCCAGCAGCCAAGATAGGGGCGCGGGGTCCTTAGGTGAAAAACTGTTTTTT; CDR3 protein: CASSQDRGAGSLGEKLFF
clone size: few; D gene: -; V gene: TRBV2; J gene: TRBJ2-2; CDR3 DNA: TGTGCCAGCACCGAAAGCTTCGGGGCCGGGGAGCTGTTTTTT; CDR3 protein: CASTESFGAGELFF
clone size: -; D gene: TRBD1; V gene: TRBV29-1; J gene: TRBJ1-1; CDR3 DNA: TGCAGCGTTGGGGGGACAGGTATGAACACTGAAGCTTTCTTT; CDR3 protein: CSVGGTGMNTEAFF
clone size: -; D gene: -; V gene: TRBV5-4; J gene: TRBJ1-1; CDR3 DNA: TGTGCCAGCAGCCCGGCGGGAAAGAACACTGAAGCTTTCTTT; CDR3 protein: CASSPAGKNTEAFF
clone size: -; D gene: -; V gene: TRBV7-9; J gene: TRBJ1-5; CDR3 DNA: TGTGCCAGCAGCTTACTGGGAGGGTCCAATCAGCCCCAGCATTTT; CDR3 protein: CASSLLGGSNQPQHF
clone size: -; D gene: -; V gene: TRBV3-1/TRBV3-2; J gene: TRBJ1-2; CDR3 DNA: TGTGCCAGCAGGCGCTGGGGGGGGTGTGCTAACTATGGCTACACCTTC; CDR3 protein: CASRRWGGCANYGYTF
clone size: few; D gene: -; V gene: TRBV5-4; J gene: TRBJ2-7; CDR3 DNA: TGTGCCAGCAGCTTGGCCACGGGCTCCTACGAGCAGTACTTC; CDR3 protein: CASSLATGSYEQYF
clone size: -; D gene: -; V gene: TRBV5-6; J gene: TRBJ2-3; CDR3 DNA: TGTGCCAGCAGCTTTGGCCGTTACACAGATACGCAGTATTTT; CDR3 protein: CASSFGRYTDTQYF
clone size: once; D gene: -; V gene: TRBV27; J gene: TRBJ2-1; CDR3 DNA: TGTGCCAGCAGTTTATTTATCAAGAGCTCCTACAATGAGCAGTTCTTC; CDR3 protein: CASSLFIKSSYNEQFF
clone size: -; D gene: -; V gene: TRBV28; J gene: TRBJ1-5; CDR3 DNA: TGTGCCAGCACCACAGCCGGGGGGTCCAATCAGCCCCAGCATTTT; CDR3 protein: CASTTAGGSNQPQHF
clone size: -; D gene: TRBD1; V gene: TRBV7-9; J gene: TRBJ1-1; CDR3 DNA: TGTGCCAGCAGCTTAGAGGTGACAGGGGCTGAAGCTTTCTTT; CDR3 protein: CASSLEVTGAEAFF
clone size: -; D gene: TRBD2; V gene: TRBV4-3; J gene: TRBJ2-3; CDR3 DNA: TGCGCCAGCAGCCCCGGGACTAGCGGGGGGGGGCGCACAGATACGCAGTATTTT; CDR3 protein: CASSPGTSGGGRTDTQYF
clone size: -; D gene: TRBD1; V gene: TRBV5-4; J gene: TRBJ2-7; CDR3 DNA: TGTGCCAGCAGCTTATGGGCCTGGGACAGCGACCTCGACGAGCAGTACTTC; CDR3 protein: CASSLWAWDSDLDEQYF
clone size: -; D gene: TRBD1; V gene: TRBV10-3; J gene: TRBJ1-6; CDR3 DNA: TGTGCCATCATGGCAGGGGGCTTTGGGTCACCCCTCCACTTT; CDR3 protein: CAIMAGGFGSPLHF
clone size: -; D gene: TRBD1; V gene: TRBV6-1; J gene: TRBJ2-3; CDR3 DNA: TGTGCCAGCAGTGATGTAGGGGGCAGGGCAGATACGCAGTATTTT; CDR3 protein: CASSDVGGRADTQYF
clone size: few; D gene: -; V gene: TRBV15; J gene: TRBJ2-5; CDR3 DNA: TGTGCCACCAGCAGAGATCCCAGGGTGGACGAAGCGTACTTC; CDR3 protein: CATSRDPRVDEAYF
clone size: -; D gene: -; V gene: TRBV5-1; J gene: TRBJ2-3; CDR3 DNA: TGCGCCAGCAGCCCCCGACTCGGGGATACGCAGTATTTT; CDR3 protein: CASSPRLGDTQYF
clone size: few; D gene: TRBD2; V gene: TRBV3-1/TRBV3-2; J gene: TRBJ2-1; CDR3 DNA: TGTGCCAGCAGTTTCAAGCGGGAGGGAGGTGAGCAGTTCTTC; CDR3 protein: CASSFKREGGEQFF
clone size: -; D gene: TRBD1; V gene: TRBV6-2/TRBV6-3; J gene: TRBJ2-7; CDR3 DNA: TGTGCCAGCAGTTGGGGGACAGGGGCCTACGAGCAGTACTTC; CDR3 protein: CASSWGTGAYEQYF
clone size: -; D gene: -; V gene: TRBV28; J gene: TRBJ1-6; CDR3 DNA: TGTGCCATCCGACCACAGGGTAATAATTCACCCCTCCACTTT; CDR3 protein: CAIRPQGNNSPLHF
clone size: -; D gene: -; V gene: TRBV7-8; J gene: TRBJ2-3; CDR3 DNA: TGTGCCAGCAGCGTCTTTCTAGATACGCAGTATTTT; CDR3 protein: CASSVFLDTQYF
clone size: -; D gene: -; V gene: TRBV14; J gene: TRBJ2-5; CDR3 DNA: TGTGCCACCGACCGGGTAGCGGCCCCCCAAGAGACCCAGTACTTC; CDR3 protein: CATDRVAAPQETQYF
clone size: -; D gene: -; V gene: TRBV7-9; J gene: TRBJ1-6; CDR3 DNA: TGTGCCAGCAGTATAGGACAGACCAATTCACCCCTCCACTTT; CDR3 protein: CASSIGQTNSPLHF
clone size: -; D gene: TRBD1; V gene: TRBV6-5; J gene: TRBJ2-7; CDR3 DNA: TGTGCCAGCAGTCGGGGACAGGTGAGCTCCTACGAGCAGTACTTC; CDR3 protein: CASSRGQVSSYEQYF
clone size: -; D gene: TRBD2; V gene: TRBV14; J gene: TRBJ2-7; CDR3 DNA: TGTGCCAGCAGCCAGCTATTTGGACGCGGGAGCTACGAGCAGTACTTC; CDR3 protein: CASSQLFGRGSYEQYF
clone size: -; D gene: TRBD2; V gene: TRBV5-4; J gene: TRBJ2-3; CDR3 DNA: TGTGCCAGCACCCGGGGGGGGGATTATACAGATACGCAGTATTTT; CDR3 protein: CASTRGGDYTDTQYF
clone size: -; D gene: TRBD1; V gene: TRBV18; J gene: TRBJ1-5; CDR3 DNA: TGTGCCAGTACCCCAGGGGGCAAGCAGCCCCAGCATTTT; CDR3 protein: CASTPGGKQPQHF
clone size: -; D gene: -; V gene: TRBV5-1; J gene: TRBJ2-5; CDR3 DNA: TGCGCCAGCAGCGCCACAGGGTATGAGACCCAGTACTTC; CDR3 protein: CASSATGYETQYF
clone size: -; D gene: -; V gene: TRBV7-3; J gene: TRBJ2-5; CDR3 DNA: TGTGCCAGCAGCGGGACCGGGGGGACCCAGTACTTC; CDR3 protein: CASSGTGGTQYF
clone size: -; D gene: -; V gene: TRBV20-1; J gene: TRBJ2-2; CDR3 DNA: TGCAGTGCTAGTCACAGGGCTGTCACCACCGGGGAGCTGTTTTTT; CDR3 protein: CSASHRAVTTGELFF
clone size: -; D gene: -; V gene: TRBV6-5; J gene: TRBJ1-1; CDR3 DNA: TGTGCCAGCTGGGGAGGGAGGCCGAACACTGAAGCTTTCTTT; CDR3 protein: CASWGGRPNTEAFF
clone size: few; D gene: -; V gene: TRBV6-5; J gene: TRBJ2-2; CDR3 DNA: TGTGCCAGTTTCACGAAGGGGGCCGGGGAGCTGTTTTTT; CDR3 protein: CASFTKGAGELFF
clone size: -; D gene: TRBD1; V gene: TRBV27; J gene: TRBJ2-5; CDR3 DNA: TGTGCCAGCTCCGGGGAAGGACAGGGTGAAGAGACCCAGTACTTC; CDR3 protein: CASSGEGQGEETQYF
clone size: once; D gene: TRBD1; V gene: TRBV14; J gene: TRBJ2-5; CDR3 DNA: TGTGCCAGCAGCCAAGATCACAGGGGAGAGACCCAGTACTTC; CDR3 protein: CASSQDHRGETQYF
clone size: -; D gene: -; V gene: TRBV28; J gene: TRBJ2-1; CDR3 DNA: TGTGCCAGCAGACTTACCTACAATGAGCAGTTCTTC; CDR3 protein: CASRLTYNEQFF
clone size: -; D gene: -; V gene: TRBV9; J gene: TRBJ1-2; CDR3 DNA: TGTGCCAGCAGCGTCTCCCACAGCTCCAACTATGGCTACACCTTC; CDR3 protein: CASSVSHSSNYGYTF
clone size: few; D gene: -; V gene: TRBV29-1; J gene: TRBJ2-1; CDR3 DNA: TGCAGCGTTTGTACGCCGAGCTCCTACAATGAGCAGTTCTTC; CDR3 protein: CSVCTPSSYNEQFF
clone size: -; D gene: -; V gene: TRBV7-9; J gene: TRBJ1-2; CDR3 DNA: TGTGCCAGCAGCTTCCAAGGGGACTCCTATGGCTACACCTTC; CDR3 protein: CASSFQGDSYGYTF
clone size: -; D gene: -; V gene: TRBV7-9; J gene: TRBJ2-7; CDR3 DNA: TGTGCCTCGGGGCGGGGCAGCTCCTACGAGCAGTACTTC; CDR3 protein: CASGRGSSYEQYF
clone size: -; D gene: -; V gene: TRBV4-1; J gene: TRBJ1-5; CDR3 DNA: TGCGCCAGCAGCCAAGATGTCGCCATGGCCCAGCCCCAGCATTTT; CDR3 protein: CASSQDVAMAQPQHF
clone size: -; D gene: -; V gene: TRBV10-1; J gene: TRBJ1-1; CDR3 DNA: TGCGCCAGCAGCAGAAATTTGAACACTGAAGCTTTCTTT; CDR3 protein: CASSRNLNTEAFF
clone size: -; D gene: TRBD2; V gene: TRBV11-2; J gene: TRBJ2-2; CDR3 DNA: TGTGCCAGCAGCTTTGCGGGCGGGAGGAGCACCGGGGAGCTGTTTTTT; CDR3 protein: CASSFAGGRSTGELFF
clone size: -; D gene: -; V gene: TRBV10-3; J gene: TRBJ1-5; CDR3 DNA: TGTGCCATCAGTGAAGGAGGGTATCAGCCCCAGCATTTT; CDR3 protein: CAISEGGYQPQHF
clone size: -; D gene: -; V gene: TRBV4-1; J gene: TRBJ2-1; CDR3 DNA: TGCGCCAGCAGCCAAGGAAAAGGGGTTAACAATGAGCAGTTCTTC; CDR3 protein: CASSQGKGVNNEQFF
clone size: once; D gene: TRBD1; V gene: TRBV6-5; J gene: TRBJ1-5; CDR3 DNA: TGTGCCAGCAACCGGGACAGTAGGCAGCCCCAGCATTTT; CDR3 protein: CASNRDSRQPQHF
clone size: -; D gene: TRBD1; V gene: TRBV11-2; J gene: TRBJ1-1; CDR3 DNA: TGTGCCAGCAGCCGGGACAGGGGGAACACTGAAGCTTTCTTT; CDR3 protein: CASSRDRGNTEAFF
clone size: -; D gene: -; V gene: TRBV7-8; J gene: TRBJ2-1; CDR3 DNA: TGTGCCAGCAACCCGTATGTATTGGGCATTGAGCAGTTCTTC; CDR3 protein: CASNPYVLGIEQFF
clone size: -; D gene: -; V gene: TRBV25-1; J gene: TRBJ2-7; CDR3 DNA: TGTGCCAGCAGTGCGGCAGGGGCTAAGGACGAGCAGTACTTC; CDR3 protein: CASSAAGAKDEQYF
clone size: -; D gene: TRBD1; V gene: TRBV5-1; J gene: TRBJ1-2; CDR3 DNA: TGCGCCAGCAGTCCAGCCGGGACAGCTAACTATGGCTACACCTTC; CDR3 protein: CASSPAGTANYGYTF
clone size: -; D gene: TRBD2; V gene: TRBV5-5; J gene: TRBJ2-5; CDR3 DNA: TGTGCCAGCAGCCCACTGCCCACTAGCGGGCGAGAGACCCAGTACTTC; CDR3 protein: CASSPLPTSGRETQYF
clone size: -; D gene: TRBD2; V gene: TRBV5-6; J gene: TRBJ2-3; CDR3 DNA: TGTGCCAGCAGCTTGGGGGGCGGGGGACGGTGGACAGATACGCAGTATTTT; CDR3 protein: CASSLGGGGRWTDTQYF
clone size: -; D gene: TRBD1; V gene: TRBV7-8; J gene: TRBJ2-1; CDR3 DNA: TGTGCCAGCAGCCCCCGGGACAGGACTTACAATGAGCAGTTCTTC; CDR3 protein: CASSPRDRTYNEQFF
clone size: -; D gene: TRBD1; V gene: TRBV7-9; J gene: TRBJ2-7; CDR3 DNA: TGTGCCAGCAGCTTCCCAGGGGGTTTGAACGAGCAGTACTTC; CDR3 protein: CASSFPGGLNEQYF
clone size: -; D gene: -; V gene: TRBV5-1; J gene: TRBJ1-2; CDR3 DNA: TGCGCCAGCAGCGAGGGACAATGGTATGGCTACACCTTC; CDR3 protein: CASSEGQWYGYTF